This TCR beta chain is from a study of shared clonotypes between healthy human individuals. Sequencing was at deep level. Sequencing used immunoSEQ multiplex PCR; TCRdb keeps in-frame clones, though not all of them. The sample records roughly 1.5 million clones, 98% being singletons. Study outcomes and limitations: Non-shared clonotypes were found to have lower generation probabilities than the clonotypes that were shared by all four of the sorted-subset donors. Since donors were few, the genetic and exposure-history diversity represented was limited. Generally, estimated richness proved larger in naive subsets than it did in memory subsets.

V was pared by 5 bases and J by 5 bases, with 7 bases of the junction left unmatched. Per germline, CDR1 SGHRS and CDR2 YFSETQ. The CDR3 extends over 13 amino acids. A remark on this clone: The antigen remains unidentified.

J is TRBJ2-7 and V is TRBV5-1; the match to TRBD2 covers 7 bases. The receptor's source is a man aged 30 to 39 in good health. Sequenced material: naive CD4+ T cells sorted from blood. Specified subset: CD45RA+ positively selected. CDR3 in amino acids: CASSLQGGDEQYF. The DNA of the CDR3 is TGCGCCAGCAGTTTGCAGGGAGGGGACGAGCAGTACTTC.